Given below is one T cell receptor (beta chain) in context. The antigen remains unidentified. With 60 Vbeta and 13 Jbeta primers, the PCR was carried out. Libraries were prepared by immunoSEQ multiplex PCR; TCRdb keeps only in-frame clonotypes and omits some of them. The sample includes around 84,000 clones, approximately 79% seen only once; the top ten take about an eighth. This CDR3 contains 18 residues. The sample comes from a study of cytomegalovirus exposure and HLA in healthy donors. Findings and limits, study-wide: Differences between HLA loci emerged in a later analysis of TCR association rates, with DRB1 most and HLA-C fewest. The dataset shows that most TCR sequences were rare, while some public TCRs occurred in many donors.

Input material: PBMCs. This receptor was obtained from a human donor in good health. The rearrangement links TRBV21-1 to TRBJ1-5. TRBV21-1 is given as a pseudogene. CDR3 sequence: CASSKVEGAPTSNQPQHF. Here the CDR3 DNA reads TGTGCCAGCAGCAAAGTAGAGGGAGCCCCGACCAGCAATCAGCCCCAGCATTTT.